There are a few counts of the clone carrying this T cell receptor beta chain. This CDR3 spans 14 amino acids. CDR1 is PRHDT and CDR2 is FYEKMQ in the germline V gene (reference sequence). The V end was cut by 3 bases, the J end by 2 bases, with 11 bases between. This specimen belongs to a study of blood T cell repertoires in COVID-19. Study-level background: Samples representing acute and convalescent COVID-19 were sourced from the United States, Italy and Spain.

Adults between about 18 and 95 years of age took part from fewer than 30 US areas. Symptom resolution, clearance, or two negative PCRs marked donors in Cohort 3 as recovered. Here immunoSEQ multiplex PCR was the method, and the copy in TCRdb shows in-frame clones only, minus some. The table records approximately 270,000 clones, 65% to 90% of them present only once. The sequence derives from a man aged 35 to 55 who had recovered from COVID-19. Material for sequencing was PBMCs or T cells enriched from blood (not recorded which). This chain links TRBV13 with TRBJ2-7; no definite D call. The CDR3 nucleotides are TGTGCCAGCAGCTTGCCCAGTTCCCCCTACGAGCAGTACTTC. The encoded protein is CASSLPSSPYEQYF.